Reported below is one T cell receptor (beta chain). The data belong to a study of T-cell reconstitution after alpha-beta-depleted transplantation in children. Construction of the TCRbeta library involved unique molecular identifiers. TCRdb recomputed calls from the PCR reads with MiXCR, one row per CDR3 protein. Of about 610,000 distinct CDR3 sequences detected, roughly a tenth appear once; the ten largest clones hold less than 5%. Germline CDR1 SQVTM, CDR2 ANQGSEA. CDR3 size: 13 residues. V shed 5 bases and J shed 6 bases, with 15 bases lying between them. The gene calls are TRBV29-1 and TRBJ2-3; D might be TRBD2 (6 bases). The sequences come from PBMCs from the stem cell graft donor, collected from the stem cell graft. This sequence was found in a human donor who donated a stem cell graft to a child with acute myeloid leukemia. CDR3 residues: CSVQGGGPDTQYF. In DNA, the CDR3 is TGCAGCGTTCAAGGCGGAGGGCCTGATACGCAGTATTTT.